This TCR beta chain was documented in a study of blood T cell repertoires in COVID-19. Study-level information: Donors in the United States, Italy and Spain gave samples during acute or convalescent COVID-19.

The age range of participants was about 18 to 100 years, with residence in under 30 US areas. TCRdb keeps only in-frame clones here, not all; method: immunoSEQ multiplex PCR. This table has 200,000 to 250,000 clones, approximately 90% appearing once. CDR3 length: 11 amino acids. CDR1 DFQATT and CDR2 SNEGSKA come from the germline V gene (reference sequence). V was pared by 5 bases and J by 5 bases, with 7 bases between. This chain uses TRBV20-1 with TRBJ1-5, with a weak D call TRBD1 (5 bases). The sample taken for sequencing was PBMCs or T cells enriched from blood (not recorded which). The clonotype was recovered from a woman under 30 who had recovered from COVID-19. The CDR3: CSAGGDQPQHF. The DNA for the CDR3 is TGCAGTGCTGGGGGGGATCAGCCCCAGCATTTT.